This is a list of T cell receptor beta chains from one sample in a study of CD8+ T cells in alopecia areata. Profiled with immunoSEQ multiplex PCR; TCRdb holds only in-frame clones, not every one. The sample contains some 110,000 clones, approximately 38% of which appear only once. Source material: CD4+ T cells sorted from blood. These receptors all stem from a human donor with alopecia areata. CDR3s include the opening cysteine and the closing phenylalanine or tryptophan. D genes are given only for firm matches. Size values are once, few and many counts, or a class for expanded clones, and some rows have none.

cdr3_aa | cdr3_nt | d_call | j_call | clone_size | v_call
CASSGTSGYNEQFF | TGTGCCAGCAGCGGGACTAGCGGGTACAATGAGCAGTTCTTC | TRBD2 | TRBJ2-1 | few | TRBV7-2
CASNWVRLAGGGAKNIQYF | TGTGCCAGCAATTGGGTTAGGCTAGCGGGAGGCGGAGCCAAAAACATTCAGTACTTC | TRBD2 | TRBJ2-4 | few | TRBV7-2
CASSSGTGEETQYF | TGCGCCAGCAGCTCTGGGACAGGGGAAGAGACCCAGTACTTC | TRBD1 | TRBJ2-5 | few | TRBV5-1
CASSLEGTSGEQYF | TGCGCCAGCAGCTTGGAAGGGACTAGCGGCGAGCAGTACTTC | TRBD2 | TRBJ2-7 | . | TRBV5-1
CSVRPGPNTEAFF | TGCAGCGTTCGGCCAGGGCCGAACACTGAAGCTTTCTTT | . | TRBJ1-1 | . | TRBV29-1
CAWSPIAGRRIEQFF | TGTGCCTGGAGCCCGATAGCGGGACGCAGGATCGAGCAGTTCTTC | TRBD2 | TRBJ2-1 | few | TRBV30
CASSLRNLYEQYF | TGTGCCAGCAGCCTACGAAATTTATACGAGCAGTACTTC | . | TRBJ2-7 | . | TRBV7-9
CASRLQGAGDTQYF | TGTGCCAGCAGATTACAGGGGGCTGGAGATACGCAGTATTTT | TRBD1 | TRBJ2-3 | . | TRBV28
CSVEDRGIGAPSF | TGCAGCGTTGAAGATAGGGGGATCGGGGCCCCTTCCTTT | . | TRBJ1-1 | once | TRBV29-1
CSVAGLAKNIQYF | TGCAGCGTCGCGGGACTAGCCAAAAACATTCAGTACTTC | . | TRBJ2-4 | . | TRBV29-1
CASSPVPGEKLFF | TGTGCCAGCAGTCCCGTTCCGGGTGAAAAACTGTTTTTT | . | TRBJ1-4 | few | TRBV6-6
CASSLTEQETQYF | TGTGCCAGCAGCTTGACGGAGCAAGAGACCCAGTACTTC | . | TRBJ2-5 | few | TRBV5-4
CAWAGTGRKFAFF | TGTGCCTGGGCGGGGACAGGGAGGAAATTTGCTTTCTTT | TRBD1 | TRBJ1-1 | . | TRBV30
CASSFRWETQYF | TGTGCCAGCAGTTTTCGTTGGGAGACCCAGTACTTC | . | TRBJ2-5 | . | TRBV28
CASTRQGSYNEQFF | TGTGCCAGCACCCGACAGGGATCCTACAATGAGCAGTTCTTC | TRBD1 | TRBJ2-1 | . | TRBV6-5
CASSYRTGQHEQYF | TGTGCCAGCAGTTACCGGACAGGGCAGCACGAGCAGTACTTC | TRBD1 | TRBJ2-7 | few | TRBV6-5
CAWRGTSGSLHEQYF | TGTGCCTGGAGGGGGACTAGCGGGAGCCTCCACGAGCAGTACTTC | TRBD2 | TRBJ2-7 | few | TRBV30
CSVAGTNSNQPQHF | TGCAGCGTTGCTGGGACGAATAGCAATCAGCCCCAGCATTTT | . | TRBJ1-5 | . | TRBV29-1
CASSLLLGDYTEAFF | TGCGCCAGCAGCTTGCTGCTTGGGGATTACACTGAAGCTTTCTTT | . | TRBJ1-1 | . | TRBV5-1
CASSLSWNENIQYF | TGTGCCAGCAGTCTAAGTTGGAATGAGAACATTCAGTACTTC | . | TRBJ2-4 | . | TRBV6-5
CSAQRFGGTNEKLFF | TGCAGCGCCCAAAGGTTCGGGGGCACTAATGAAAAACTGTTTTTT | . | TRBJ1-4 | . | TRBV29-1
CASSSGRTDTQYF | TGTGCCAGCAGTAGCGGGAGAACGGATACGCAGTATTTT | TRBD2 | TRBJ2-3 | . | TRBV7-2
CASSLDSAGLNSPLHF | TGTGCCAGCAGCTTAGATTCGGCAGGGCTGAATTCACCCCTCCACTTT | . | TRBJ1-6 | . | TRBV7-2
CASNGANTGELFF | TGTGCCAGCAACGGGGCGAACACCGGGGAGCTGTTTTTT | . | TRBJ2-2 | few | TRBV7-9
CAISAGERETQYF | TGTGCCATCAGTGCTGGGGAACGAGAGACCCAGTACTTC | . | TRBJ2-5 | few | TRBV10-3
CASSLVTLNYGYTF | TGTGCCAGCAGCTTAGTAACGCTTAACTATGGCTACACCTTC | . | TRBJ1-2 | few | TRBV7-2
CSVETPAANTEAFF | TGCAGCGTTGAAACCCCCGCGGCGAACACTGAAGCTTTCTTT | . | TRBJ1-1 | . | TRBV29-1
CASSLDPGLGGQYF | TGTGCCAGCAGCTTAGATCCAGGCTTGGGGGGGCAGTACTTC | . | TRBJ2-7 | . | TRBV7-9